The clone carrying this T cell receptor beta chain occurred a few times. This specimen comes from a study of neoadjuvant anti-PD-1 for oral cavity cancer. The CDR3 extends over 17 amino acids. Germline values: CDR1 SGDLS, CDR2 YYNGEE. V lost 3 bases to trimming and J lost 0 bases, with 13 bases between them. Data came from immunoSEQ multiplex PCR; TCRdb stores just in-frame clones and leaves some out. The sample carries roughly 34,000 clones, 87% recorded once. The V call is TRBV9, the J call TRBJ2-6; D assignment may be TRBD1 or TRBD2 (5 bases each). Source: PBMCs, taken before nivolumab (anti-PD-1) treatment. The receptor's source is a person between 40 and 79 years old with oral cavity squamous cell carcinoma. The CDR3 loop reads CASSALLGASGANVLTF. Here the CDR3 DNA reads TGTGCCAGCAGCGCGCTCCTCGGGGCCTCTGGGGCCAACGTCCTGACTTTC.